These T cell receptor beta chains were read from a single sample in a study of cytomegalovirus exposure and HLA in healthy donors. Some clones are missing from TCRdb's copy, which holds only in-frame ones; the method was immunoSEQ multiplex PCR. The table lists about 190,000 clones, around 79% of them singletons. Material: PBMCs. The receptors here all came from a woman aged 18-30 years in good health and CMV-seronegative. The CDR3 runs from the conserved cysteine through the conserved F or W. Each record gives: clone size, J gene, V gene, D gene, CDR3 DNA, CDR3 protein. The D gene is left open where the match is weak. Clone size is not always given. Where it is, it says once, few, many or a class for expanded clones.

abundance: .; j_gene: TRBJ2-5; v_gene: TRBV5-1; d_gene: TRBD1; CDR3nt: TGCGCCAGCAGCAGAAACGAAAACAGGGGGCCTCGGCGGGGCCTGTACCAAGAGACCCAGTACTTC; CDR3aa: CASSRNENRGPRRGLYQETQYF
abundance: .; j_gene: TRBJ2-7; v_gene: TRBV4-1; d_gene: TRBD1; CDR3nt: TGCGCCAGCAGCCCGACCGCAGGGGGCTACGAGCAGTACTTC; CDR3aa: CASSPTAGGYEQYF
abundance: .; j_gene: TRBJ2-1; v_gene: TRBV25-1; d_gene: TRBD1; CDR3nt: TGTGCCAGCAGCGATTACAGGGGGTTCTCCTACAATGAGCAGTTCTTC; CDR3aa: CASSDYRGFSYNEQFF
abundance: few; j_gene: TRBJ2-7; v_gene: TRBV2; d_gene: TRBD1; CDR3nt: TGTGCCAGCAGTGGCCTCGGGACAGGGACCTACGAGCAGTACTTC; CDR3aa: CASSGLGTGTYEQYF
abundance: .; j_gene: TRBJ1-5; v_gene: TRBV10-3; d_gene: .; CDR3nt: TGTGCCATCAGTGGTGGTTCGGGGGGTGGCAATCAGCCCCAGCATTTT; CDR3aa: CAISGGSGGGNQPQHF
abundance: .; j_gene: TRBJ2-3; v_gene: TRBV5-4; d_gene: .; CDR3nt: TGTGCCAGCAGCTTGGGGGCGAGCACAGATACGCAGTATTTT; CDR3aa: CASSLGASTDTQYF
abundance: .; j_gene: TRBJ2-1; v_gene: TRBV2; d_gene: .; CDR3nt: TGTGCCAGCAGTGACCCCACACTAAACAATGAGCAGTTCTTC; CDR3aa: CASSDPTLNNEQFF
abundance: once; j_gene: TRBJ2-2; v_gene: TRBV12-1; d_gene: .; CDR3nt: TGTGCCAGCAGCATTCTCCCCTTGCGGGAGGGATGGAACACCGGGGAGCTGTTTTTT; CDR3aa: CASSILPLREGWNTGELFF
abundance: .; j_gene: TRBJ2-3; v_gene: TRBV29-1; d_gene: TRBD2; CDR3nt: TGCAGCGTTACCGGACTAGCGGGGTCTATCACAGATACGCAGTATTTT; CDR3aa: CSVTGLAGSITDTQYF
abundance: .; j_gene: TRBJ1-2; v_gene: TRBV19; d_gene: .; CDR3nt: TGTGCCAGTAGTGCACAGGGTCTGGAGGCTAACTATGGCTACACCTTC; CDR3aa: CASSAQGLEANYGYTF
abundance: .; j_gene: TRBJ1-3; v_gene: TRBV15; d_gene: .; CDR3nt: TGTGCCACCAGCCCTACAGGCTCTGGAAACACCATATATTTT; CDR3aa: CATSPTGSGNTIYF
abundance: .; j_gene: TRBJ2-3; v_gene: TRBV29-1; d_gene: .; CDR3nt: TGCAGCGTTGAATTGGCGGGGCGCACAGATACGCAGTATTTT; CDR3aa: CSVELAGRTDTQYF
abundance: .; j_gene: TRBJ1-2; v_gene: TRBV6-5; d_gene: TRBD1; CDR3nt: TGTGCCAGCAGGGCCGGGACAGGCTATGGCTACACCTTC; CDR3aa: CASRAGTGYGYTF
abundance: .; j_gene: TRBJ2-3; v_gene: TRBV7-9; d_gene: TRBD2; CDR3nt: TGTGCCAGCAGCCACCGGACTAGCGGGAGTCATAACTCGCAGTATTTT; CDR3aa: CASSHRTSGSHNSQYF